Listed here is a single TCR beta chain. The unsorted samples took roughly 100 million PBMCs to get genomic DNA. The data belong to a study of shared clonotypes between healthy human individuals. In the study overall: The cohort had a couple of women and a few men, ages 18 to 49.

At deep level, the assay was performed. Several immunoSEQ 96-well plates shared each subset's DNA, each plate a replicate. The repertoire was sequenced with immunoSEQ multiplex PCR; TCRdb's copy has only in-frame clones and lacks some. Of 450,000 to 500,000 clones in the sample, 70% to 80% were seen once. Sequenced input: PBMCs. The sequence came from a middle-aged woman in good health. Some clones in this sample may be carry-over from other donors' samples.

The CDR3 nucleotides read TGTGCCAGTAGTATTCCGACAATGATGCAGTTCTTC. It is translated as CASSIPTMMQFF. This chain connects TRBV19 to TRBJ2-1; D call uncertain. V dropped 3 bases and J dropped 12 bases, with 12 bases sitting between them. The CDR3 extends over 12 amino acids. Germline assignment: CDR1 LNHDA and CDR2 SQIVND (reference sequence).